This entry concerns a single T cell receptor (beta chain). The antigen is undetermined. A second roughly 7 to 12 cycle PCR used barcoded and J-beta primers. From the 5' RACE reads, TCRdb called clonotypes with MiXCR, one entry per CDR3 protein. The table records approximately 2,000,000 distinct CDR3 sequences, 39% of them present only once. The data are from a study of blood T cells in healthy people across ages. The study, taken as a whole, reports: A roughly linear age-dependent decrease characterized TCR beta diversity per million T cells.

This CDR3 contains 19 residues. J was trimmed by 3 bases and V by 4 bases; bases with no gene match: 15. The germline CDR1 and CDR2 sequences are LGHNA and YSLEER. The sequence came from a human donor in good health. The chain joins TRBV4-3 to TRBJ2-5, with 12 bases aligning to TRBD2. Sequences were obtained from blood. The CDR3 coding sequence is TGCGCCAGCAGCCGGTGGCTAGCGGGGGGGCGAGGATGGGAAGAGACCCAGTACTTC. It translates to CASSRWLAGGRGWEETQYF.